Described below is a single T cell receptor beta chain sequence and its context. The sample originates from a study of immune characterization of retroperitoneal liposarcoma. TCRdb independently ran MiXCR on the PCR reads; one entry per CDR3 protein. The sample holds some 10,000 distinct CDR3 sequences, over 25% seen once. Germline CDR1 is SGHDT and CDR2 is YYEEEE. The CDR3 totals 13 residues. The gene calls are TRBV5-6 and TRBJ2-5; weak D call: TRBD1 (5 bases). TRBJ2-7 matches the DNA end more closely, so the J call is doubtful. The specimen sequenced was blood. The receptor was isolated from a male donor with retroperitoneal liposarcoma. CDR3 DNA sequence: TGTGCCAGCGACTCACAGGAGATCTACGAGCAGTACTTC. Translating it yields CASDSQEIYEQYF.